One and the same sample provided the 2 T cell receptor beta chains below, sequenced in a study of T cell changes during pregnancy in multiple sclerosis. Data came from immunoSEQ multiplex PCR; TCRdb stores just in-frame clones and leaves some out. The sample has around 20,000 clones; under 95% are singletons. The sample consisted of CD4+ T cells from peripheral blood mononuclear cells, taken in the third trimester of pregnancy. These receptors came from a female donor in good health, enrolled as a control in a pregnancy study.

This chain links TRBV5-1 with TRBJ2-2; D is possibly TRBD1 (5 bases). The germline gives CDR1 SGHRS, CDR2 YFSETQ. CDR3 length: 17 residues. V was trimmed by 1 base and J by 6 bases, leaving 19 bases between them. CDR3: CASSLYRVGLGAGELFF. The CDR3 region has the DNA TGCGCCAGCAGCTTGTATCGAGTCGGGCTAGGGGCCGGGGAGCTGTTTTTT.

The chain links TRBV5-4 to TRBJ1-4, with D possibly TRBD1 on 6 matching bases. CDR1 and CDR2 (germline): SGHNT, YYREEE (reference sequence). This CDR3 contains 15 residues. V shed 4 bases and J shed 8 bases, with 18 bases lying between them. CDR3 in DNA: TGTGCCAGCAGCCGTCAGGGAGGGGGAGAGGAAAAACTGTTTTTT. Protein sequence: CASSRQGGGEEKLFF.